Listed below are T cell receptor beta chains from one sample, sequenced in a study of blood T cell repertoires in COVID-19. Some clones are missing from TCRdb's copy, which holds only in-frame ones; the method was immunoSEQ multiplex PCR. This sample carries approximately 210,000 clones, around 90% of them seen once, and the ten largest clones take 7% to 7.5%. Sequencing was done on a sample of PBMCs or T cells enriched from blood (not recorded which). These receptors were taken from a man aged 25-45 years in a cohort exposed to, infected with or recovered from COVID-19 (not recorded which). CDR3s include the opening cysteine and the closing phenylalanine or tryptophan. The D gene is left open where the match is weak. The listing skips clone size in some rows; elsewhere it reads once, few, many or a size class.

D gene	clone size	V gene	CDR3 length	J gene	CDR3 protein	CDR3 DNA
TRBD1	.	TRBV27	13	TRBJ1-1	CASRTIQGTEAFF	TGTGCCAGCAGGACCATACAGGGGACTGAAGCTTTCTTT
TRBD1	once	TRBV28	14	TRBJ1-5	CASTPGTGSQPQHF	TGTGCCAGCACTCCCGGGACAGGGAGCCAGCCCCAGCATTTT
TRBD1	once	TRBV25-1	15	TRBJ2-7	CASSDVDRGSYEQYF	TGTGCCAGCAGTGATGTTGACAGGGGGTCCTACGAGCAGTACTTC
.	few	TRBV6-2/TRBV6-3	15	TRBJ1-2	CASSYSDRQVYGYTF	TGTGCCAGCAGTTACTCCGACCGACAGGTCTATGGCTACACCTTC
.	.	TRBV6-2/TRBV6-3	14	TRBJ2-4	CASSYDSKRSIQYF	TGTGCCAGCAGTTACGACAGCAAGAGGAGCATTCAGTACTTC
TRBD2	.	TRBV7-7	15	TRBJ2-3	CASSPTSGMSNTQYF	TGTGCTAGCAGCCCGACTAGCGGGATGTCTAATACGCAGTATTTT
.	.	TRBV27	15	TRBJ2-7	CASSPTMAGKGEQYF	TGTGCCAGCAGTCCAACCATGGCCGGAAAGGGGGAGCAGTACTTC
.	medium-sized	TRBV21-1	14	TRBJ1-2	CASSSRGWGPGYTF	TGTGCCAGCAGCTCGCGTGGGTGGGGGCCTGGCTACACCTTC
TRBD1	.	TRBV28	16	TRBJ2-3	CASSLTGGTSTDTQYF	TGTGCCAGCAGTCTAACAGGGGGCACTAGCACAGATACGCAGTATTTT
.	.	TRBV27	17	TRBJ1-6	CASSLLARSTGNSPLHF	TGTGCCAGCAGCCTACTCGCCCGATCGACGGGAAATTCACCCCTCCACTTT
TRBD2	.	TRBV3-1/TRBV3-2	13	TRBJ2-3	CASSPRTRDTQYF	TGTGCCAGCAGCCCTCGGACTAGAGATACGCAGTATTTT
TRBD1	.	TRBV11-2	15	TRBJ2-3	CASSLTTGGTDTQYF	TGTGCCAGCAGCCTCACAACAGGGGGCACAGATACGCAGTATTTT
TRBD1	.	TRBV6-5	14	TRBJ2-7	CASSTRQGIDEQYF	TGTGCCAGCAGTACCAGACAGGGGATCGACGAGCAGTACTTC
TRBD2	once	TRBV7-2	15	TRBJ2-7	CASSPSRTSIYEQYF	TGTGCCAGCAGCCCGTCAAGGACTAGTATCTACGAGCAGTACTTC
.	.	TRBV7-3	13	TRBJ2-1	CASSLSGPNEQFF	TGTGCCAGCAGCTTAAGTGGGCCCAATGAGCAGTTCTTC
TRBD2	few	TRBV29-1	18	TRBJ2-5	CSVSRAGGTFINQETQYF	TGCAGCGTCTCTCGAGCGGGAGGTACCTTCATTAATCAAGAGACCCAGTACTTC
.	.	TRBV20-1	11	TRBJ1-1	CSARDVGEAFF	TGCAGTGCTAGAGATGTCGGTGAAGCTTTCTTT
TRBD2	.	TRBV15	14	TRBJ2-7	CATSRLAGGYEQYF	TGTGCCACCAGCAGACTAGCGGGAGGCTACGAGCAGTACTTC